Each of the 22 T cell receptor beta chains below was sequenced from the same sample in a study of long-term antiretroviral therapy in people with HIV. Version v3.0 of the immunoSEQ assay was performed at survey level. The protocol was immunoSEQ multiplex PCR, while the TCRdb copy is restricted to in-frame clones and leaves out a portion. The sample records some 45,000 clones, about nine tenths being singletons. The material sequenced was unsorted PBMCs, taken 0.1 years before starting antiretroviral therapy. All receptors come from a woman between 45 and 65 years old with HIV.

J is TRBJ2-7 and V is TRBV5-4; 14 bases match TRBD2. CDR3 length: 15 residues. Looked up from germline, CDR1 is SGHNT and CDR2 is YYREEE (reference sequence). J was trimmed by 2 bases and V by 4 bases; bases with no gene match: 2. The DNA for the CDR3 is TGTGCCAGCAGCGAGACTAGCGGGGGGGCCTACGAGCAGTACTTC. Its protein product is CASSETSGGAYEQYF.

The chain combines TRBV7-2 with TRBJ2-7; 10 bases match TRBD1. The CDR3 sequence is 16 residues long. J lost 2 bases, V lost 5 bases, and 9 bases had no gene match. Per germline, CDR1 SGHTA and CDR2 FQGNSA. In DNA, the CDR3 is TGTGCCAGCAGCAAAAGGACGGGACAGGGGACCTACGAGCAGTACTTC. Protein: CASSKRTGQGTYEQYF.

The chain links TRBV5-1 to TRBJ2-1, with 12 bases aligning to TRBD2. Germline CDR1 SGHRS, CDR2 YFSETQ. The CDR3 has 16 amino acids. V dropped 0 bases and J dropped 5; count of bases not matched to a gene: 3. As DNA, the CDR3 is TGCGCCAGCAGCTTGGGGCTAGCGGGGGGGAACAATGAGCAGTTCTTC. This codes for CASSLGLAGGNNEQFF.

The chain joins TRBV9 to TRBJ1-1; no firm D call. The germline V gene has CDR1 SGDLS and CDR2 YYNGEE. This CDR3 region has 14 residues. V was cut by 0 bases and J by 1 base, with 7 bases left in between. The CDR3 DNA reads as TGTGCCAGCAGCGTAGAAATATCGAACACTGAAGCTTTCTTT. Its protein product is CASSVEISNTEAFF. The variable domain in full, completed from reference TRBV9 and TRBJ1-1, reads DSGVTQTPKHLITATGQRVTLRCSPRSGDLSVYWYQQSLDQGLQFLIQYYNGEERAKGNILERFSAQQFPDLHSELNLSSLELGDSALYFCASSVEISNTEAFFGQGTRLTVV.

This CDR3 is CASSRSSLGNQPQHF. In DNA, the CDR3 is TGTGCCAGTTCTCGGTCTTCTCTAGGTAATCAGCCCCAGCATTTT. V usage is TRBV19 and J usage is TRBJ1-5; no clear D gene. Germline CDR1 reads LNHDA; CDR2 reads SQIVND (reference sequence). CDR3 size: 15 residues. The germline V and J ends were trimmed by 8 bases and 4 bases, with 18 bases remaining between them.

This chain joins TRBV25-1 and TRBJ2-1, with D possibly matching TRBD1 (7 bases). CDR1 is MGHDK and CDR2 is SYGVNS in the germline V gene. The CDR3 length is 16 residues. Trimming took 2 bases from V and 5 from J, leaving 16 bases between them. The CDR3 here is CASSEHQGGKNNEQFF. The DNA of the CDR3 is TGTGCCAGCAGTGAACACCAGGGGGGAAAAAACAATGAGCAGTTCTTC.

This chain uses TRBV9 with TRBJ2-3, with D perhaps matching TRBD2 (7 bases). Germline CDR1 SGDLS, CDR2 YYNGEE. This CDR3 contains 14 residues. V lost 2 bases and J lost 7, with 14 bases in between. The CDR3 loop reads CASSVAGDMNTQYF. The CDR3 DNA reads TGTGCCAGCAGCGTTGCGGGGGACATGAATACGCAGTATTTT.

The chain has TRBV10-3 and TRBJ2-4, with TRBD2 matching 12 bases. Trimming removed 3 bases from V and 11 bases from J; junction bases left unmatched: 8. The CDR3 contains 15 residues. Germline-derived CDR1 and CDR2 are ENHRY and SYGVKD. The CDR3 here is CAISDRLAGASLQYF. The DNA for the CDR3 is TGTGCCATCAGTGACCGACTAGCGGGGGCATCTCTTCAGTACTTC.

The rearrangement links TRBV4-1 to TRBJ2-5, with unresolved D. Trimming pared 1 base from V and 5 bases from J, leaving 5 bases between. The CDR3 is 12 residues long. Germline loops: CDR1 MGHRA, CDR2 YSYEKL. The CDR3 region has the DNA TGCGCCAGCAGCCAAGCGGAGGAGACCCAGTACTTC. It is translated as CASSQAEETQYF.

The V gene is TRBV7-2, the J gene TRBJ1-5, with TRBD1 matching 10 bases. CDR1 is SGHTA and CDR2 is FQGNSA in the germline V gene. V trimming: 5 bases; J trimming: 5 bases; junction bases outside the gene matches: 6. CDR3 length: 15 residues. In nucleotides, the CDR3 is TGTGCCAGCAGCACCGGGACAGGGGAATATCAGCCCCAGCATTTT. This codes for CASSTGTGEYQPQHF.

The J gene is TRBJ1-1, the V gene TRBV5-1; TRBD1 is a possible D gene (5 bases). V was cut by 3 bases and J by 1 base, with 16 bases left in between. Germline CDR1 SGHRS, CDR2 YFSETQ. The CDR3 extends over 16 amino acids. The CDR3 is CASSSPGNGSNTEAFF. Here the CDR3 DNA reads TGCGCCAGCAGCTCTCCAGGGAACGGTTCGAACACTGAAGCTTTCTTT.

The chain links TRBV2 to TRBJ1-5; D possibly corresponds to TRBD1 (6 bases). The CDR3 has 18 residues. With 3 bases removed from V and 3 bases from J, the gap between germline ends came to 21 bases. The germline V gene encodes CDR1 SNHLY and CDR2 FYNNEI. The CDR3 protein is CASSEGGGTVRLNQPQHF. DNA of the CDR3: TGTGCCAGCAGTGAGGGGGGCGGCACGGTACGCCTCAATCAGCCCCAGCATTTT.

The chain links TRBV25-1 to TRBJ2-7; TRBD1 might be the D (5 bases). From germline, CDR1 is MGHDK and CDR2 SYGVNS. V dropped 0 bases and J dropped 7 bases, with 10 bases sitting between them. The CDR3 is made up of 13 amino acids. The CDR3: CASSEYSGQEQYF. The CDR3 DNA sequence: TGTGCCAGCAGTGAATATTCAGGGCAAGAGCAGTACTTC.

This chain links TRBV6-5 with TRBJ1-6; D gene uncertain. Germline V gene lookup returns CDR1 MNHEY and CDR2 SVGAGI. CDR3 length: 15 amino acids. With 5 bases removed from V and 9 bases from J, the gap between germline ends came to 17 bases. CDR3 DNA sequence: TGTGCCAGCAGTCCGAACGGACCGTCGACTTCACCCCTCCACTTT. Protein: CASSPNGPSTSPLHF.

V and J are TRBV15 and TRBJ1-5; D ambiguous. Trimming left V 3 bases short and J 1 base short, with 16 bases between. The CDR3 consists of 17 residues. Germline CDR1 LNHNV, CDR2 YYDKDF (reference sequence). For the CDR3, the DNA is TGTGCCACCAGCAGGGGCCCCAGCGCTCGAAGCAATCAGCCCCAGCATTTT. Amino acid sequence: CATSRGPSARSNQPQHF.

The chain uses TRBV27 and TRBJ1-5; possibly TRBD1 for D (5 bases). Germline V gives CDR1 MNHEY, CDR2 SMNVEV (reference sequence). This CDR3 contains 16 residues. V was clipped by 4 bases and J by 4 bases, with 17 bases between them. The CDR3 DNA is TGTGCCAGCAGTTCATACCGGGACGGTAATAATCAGCCCCAGCATTTT. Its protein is CASSSYRDGNNQPQHF.

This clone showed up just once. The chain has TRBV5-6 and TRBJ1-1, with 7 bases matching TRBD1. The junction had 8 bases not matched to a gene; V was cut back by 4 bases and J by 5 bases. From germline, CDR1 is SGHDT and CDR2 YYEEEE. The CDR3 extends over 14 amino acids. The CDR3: CASSRDSTRTEAFF. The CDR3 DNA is TGTGCCAGCAGCCGGGACAGTACAAGGACTGAAGCTTTCTTT.

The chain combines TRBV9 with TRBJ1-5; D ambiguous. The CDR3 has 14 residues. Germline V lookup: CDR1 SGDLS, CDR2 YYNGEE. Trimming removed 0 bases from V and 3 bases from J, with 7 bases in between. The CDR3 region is CASSVAGFNQPQHF. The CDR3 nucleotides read TGTGCCAGCAGCGTAGCCGGTTTCAATCAGCCCCAGCATTTT.

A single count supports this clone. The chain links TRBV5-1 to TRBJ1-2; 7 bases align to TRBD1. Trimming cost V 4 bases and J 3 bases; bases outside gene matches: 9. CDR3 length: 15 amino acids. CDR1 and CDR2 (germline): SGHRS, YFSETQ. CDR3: CASSRQGQLDYGYTF. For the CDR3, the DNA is TGCGCCAGCAGCCGACAGGGTCAATTGGACTATGGCTACACCTTC.

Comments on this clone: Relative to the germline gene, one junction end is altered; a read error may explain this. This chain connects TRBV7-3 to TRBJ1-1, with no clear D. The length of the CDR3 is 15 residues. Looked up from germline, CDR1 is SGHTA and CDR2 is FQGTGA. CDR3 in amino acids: CASSLNLGGAGEAFF. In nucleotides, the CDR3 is TGTGCTAGCAGCTTAAATCTGGGAGGAGCGGGTGAAGCTTTCTTT.

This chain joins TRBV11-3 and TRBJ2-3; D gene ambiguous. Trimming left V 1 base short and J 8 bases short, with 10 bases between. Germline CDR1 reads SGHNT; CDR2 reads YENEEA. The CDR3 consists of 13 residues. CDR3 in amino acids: CASSLVAASTQYF. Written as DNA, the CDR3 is TGTGCCAGCAGCTTAGTGGCCGCTTCTACGCAGTATTTT.

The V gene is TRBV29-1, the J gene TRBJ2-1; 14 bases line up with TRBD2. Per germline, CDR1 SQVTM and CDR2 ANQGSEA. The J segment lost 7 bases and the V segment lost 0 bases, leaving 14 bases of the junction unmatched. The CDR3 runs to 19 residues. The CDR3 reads CSVEELGLAGGRGRNEQFF. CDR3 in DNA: TGCAGCGTTGAAGAACTAGGACTAGCGGGGGGTAGGGGTAGAAATGAGCAGTTCTTC.